A single sample is the source of the 23 T cell receptor beta chains below, sequenced in a study of blood T cell repertoires in COVID-19. The table came from immunoSEQ multiplex PCR; TCRdb's copy has only in-frame clones and leaves some out. Among hundreds of thousands of clones listed, roughly 86% were seen once. The sequenced material came from PBMCs or T cells enriched from blood (not recorded which). The source is a woman in her thirties or forties with acute COVID-19.

J is TRBJ1-2 and V is TRBV3-1 (or the pseudogene TRBV3-2); 9 bases are a match to TRBD1. This CDR3 contains 14 residues. V lost 0 bases, J lost 8 bases, and 4 bases stayed unmatched. CDR1 and CDR2 (germline): LGHDT, YNNKEL (reference sequence). CDR3 nucleotides: TGTGCCAGCAGCCAAGATGGGACAGGGAAGGGCTACACCTTC. Translated: CASSQDGTGKGYTF.

The chain has TRBV5-1 and TRBJ2-5; 9 positions match TRBD2. After removal of 0 bases from V and 5 bases from J, the junction contained 8 bases not matched to a gene. The CDR3 has 16 residues. CDR1 and CDR2 (germline): SGHRS, YFSETQ. CDR3 bases: TGCGCCAGCAGCTTGGAGCCTAGCGGGGCGGGGGAGACCCAGTACTTC. Protein product: CASSLEPSGAGETQYF.

This clone occurred a few times. The chain links TRBV2 to TRBJ1-5, with a possible D match to TRBD1 (5 bases). The CDR3 contains 13 residues. Germline V gene data show CDR1 as SNHLY and CDR2 as FYNNEI. Deletions cut 8 bases from V and 5 bases from J, with 13 bases between. CDR3 region: CASGQGSDQPQHF. Here the CDR3 DNA reads TGTGCCAGCGGACAAGGCTCGGATCAGCCCCAGCATTTT.

This clone was seen only once. This chain uses TRBV5-6 with TRBJ1-2; weak D call: TRBD1 (6 bases). With 3 bases removed from V and 1 base from J, the gap between germline ends came to 16 bases. Per germline, CDR1 SGHDT and CDR2 YYEEEE. The CDR3 consists of 16 residues. This chain's CDR3 is CASSSDDRTNNYGYTF. In DNA, the CDR3 is TGTGCCAGCAGCTCAGATGACAGGACCAATAACTATGGCTACACCTTC.

This clone appeared once. The chain combines TRBV6-5 with TRBJ2-1; D is possibly TRBD1 (5 bases). The germline V gene encodes CDR1 MNHEY and CDR2 SVGAGI. The CDR3 totals 14 residues. V was clipped by 7 bases and J by 7 bases, with 17 bases between them. The CDR3 reads CASNDRQKFNEQFF. DNA for the CDR3: TGTGCCAGCAACGACCGACAGAAATTTAATGAGCAGTTCTTC.

The chain couples TRBV19 to TRBJ1-1, with TRBD1 as a possible D gene (6 bases). CDR3 length: 15 amino acids. V gave up 8 bases and J gave up 0 bases, with 16 bases separating them. Germline CDR1 LNHDA, CDR2 SQIVND (reference sequence). The CDR3 spells CASAQTGYVNTEAFF. The CDR3 DNA is TGTGCCAGTGCCCAAACAGGGTATGTGAACACTGAAGCTTTCTTT.

In this sample, this clone turned up once. This sample includes further DNA sequences coding for the same CDR3. This chain connects TRBV5-1 to TRBJ1-2; 7 bases are a match to TRBD1. Trimming removed 0 bases from V and 1 base from J; junction bases left unmatched: 0. CDR3 length equals 14 residues. From germline, CDR1 is SGHRS and CDR2 YFSETQ. This chain's CDR3 is CASSLDRGNYGYTF. DNA of the CDR3: TGCGCCAGCAGCTTGGACAGGGGTAACTATGGCTACACCTTC.

A remark on this clone: The sample carries other DNA sequences with the same CDR3. The chain carries TRBV7-9 and TRBJ1-2, with D hard to call. Trimming cost V 2 bases and J 4 bases, with 5 bases left between them. Germline assignment: CDR1 SEHNR and CDR2 FQNEAQ (reference sequence). The CDR3 totals 12 residues. In nucleotides, the CDR3 is TGTGCCAGCAGCTTACGTAGCTATGGCTACACCTTC. It translates to CASSLRSYGYTF. Complete variable domain (other parts from reference TRBV7-9 and TRBJ1-2): DTGVSQNPRHKITKRGQNVTFRCDPISEHNRLYWYRQTLGQGPEFLTYFQNEAQLEKSRLLSDRFSAERPKGSFSTLEIQRTEQGDSAMYLCASSLRSYGYTFGSGTRLTVV.

The rearrangement uses TRBV6-1 and TRBJ2-3, with D possibly matching TRBD2 (6 bases). Germline V gene sequence: CDR1 MNHNS, CDR2 SASEGT. V lost 0 bases to trimming and J lost 3 bases, with 7 bases between them. This CDR3 comprises 14 residues. The CDR3 region has the DNA TGTGCCAGCAGTGAAGCGCGGGGAACAGATACGCAGTATTTT. Encoded protein: CASSEARGTDTQYF.

This clone was seen only once. The chain couples TRBV2 to TRBJ2-3; D might be TRBD1 (5 bases). This CDR3 has 15 residues. V lost 8 bases, J lost 3 bases, and 18 bases lay in between. CDR1 and CDR2 from the germline V gene are SNHLY and FYNNEI. The CDR3 protein is CASSRRADRTDTQYF. CDR3 nucleotides: TGTGCCAGCTCACGACGGGCCGACAGAACAGATACGCAGTATTTT.

This chain joins TRBV5-6 and TRBJ2-5; 11 nucleotides align to TRBD2. V lost 1 base, J lost 5 bases, and 4 bases stayed unmatched. Germline loops: CDR1 SGHDT, CDR2 YYEEEE. This CDR3 is built from 15 residues. The CDR3 protein is CASSLPSGGLETQYF. The CDR3 bases are TGTGCCAGCAGCTTGCCTAGCGGGGGGCTCGAGACCCAGTACTTC.

The rearrangement uses TRBV2 and TRBJ2-1; TRBD1 matches at 8 bases. J was trimmed by 8 bases and V by 4 bases; bases with no gene match: 13. Germline V gene lookup returns CDR1 SNHLY and CDR2 FYNNEI. This CDR3 contains 16 residues. The CDR3, as DNA: TGTGCCAGCAGTGCCGACAGGGGAAGTAAGGCGGATGAGCAGTTCTTC. Amino acid sequence: CASSADRGSKADEQFF.

The chain recombines TRBV4-1 with TRBJ2-7, with 8 bases matching TRBD2. Per the germline V gene, CDR1 is MGHRA and CDR2 is YSYEKL. CDR3 size: 18 residues. Germline trimming cut 0 bases from V and 1 base from J; bases unmatched to any gene: 11. As DNA, the CDR3 is TGCGCCAGCAGCCAAGACCCAGACGGGCGGGGGGTGTCCTACGAGCAGTACTTC. This encodes CASSQDPDGRGVSYEQYF.

The J gene is TRBJ1-5, the V gene TRBV4-1, with 11 positions matching TRBD1. Germline lookup yields CDR1 MGHRA and CDR2 YSYEKL. Germline trimming cut 4 bases from V and 2 bases from J; bases unmatched to any gene: 13. The CDR3 has 19 residues. The chain's CDR3 is CASSLRLWTGGAGNQPQHF. The CDR3 nucleotides are TGCGCCAGCAGCCTACGACTATGGACAGGGGGCGCGGGCAATCAGCCCCAGCATTTT.

V is TRBV29-1 and J is TRBJ1-2; TRBD1 matches at 9 bases. V was clipped by 6 bases and J by 5 bases; unmatched bases: 7. The CDR3 runs to 13 residues. Germline CDR1 is SQVTM and CDR2 is ANQGSEA. Written as DNA, the CDR3 is TGCAGCGTGGGGGGACAGGGCCATTATGGCTACACCTTC. It specifies CSVGGQGHYGYTF.

This chain uses TRBV6-5 with TRBJ1-2, with a weak D call TRBD1 (5 bases). The V gene's germline CDR1 is MNHEY and CDR2 SVGAGI. The CDR3 loop spans 14 amino acids. Trimming pared 6 bases from V and 8 bases from J, leaving 19 bases between. The CDR3 bases are TGTGCCAGCAGCAACCATGGGCAGGGCGACGGCTACACCTTC. Protein sequence: CASSNHGQGDGYTF.

This chain uses TRBV6-5 with TRBJ2-1; 8 nucleotides agree with TRBD2. J gave up 10 bases and V 3 bases, and 8 bases lay outside the gene matches. This CDR3 contains 14 residues. Germline V gene data show CDR1 as MNHEY and CDR2 as SVGAGI. The CDR3 here is CASSYEQRGLEQFF. The DNA of the CDR3 is TGTGCCAGCAGTTATGAGCAGCGGGGGTTGGAGCAGTTCTTC.

The V gene is TRBV24-1, the J gene TRBJ2-2; D may be TRBD1 (5 bases). The CDR3 runs 17 residues. CDR1 and CDR2 (germline): KGHDR, SFDVKD. Trimming removed 0 bases at V and 1 base at J, with 11 bases between. The CDR3 reads CATSDLQRQGNTGELFF. The CDR3 DNA reads TGTGCCACCAGTGATTTGCAAAGGCAGGGGAACACCGGGGAGCTGTTTTTT.

The chain recombines TRBV2 with TRBJ1-2, with 10 bases that match TRBD1. The CDR3 runs to 16 residues. In germline, CDR1 is SNHLY, CDR2 FYNNEI. V trimming: 6 bases; J trimming: 7 bases; junction bases outside the gene matches: 14. CDR3 bases: TGTGCCAGCAGAAAGGGACAGGGGCCAACCCCCTTTGGCTACACCTTC. It is translated as CASRKGQGPTPFGYTF.

This chain joins TRBV20-1 and TRBJ1-1, with D unresolved. The CDR3 has 12 residues. V gave up 3 bases and J gave up 1 base, with 6 bases separating them. Looked up from germline, CDR1 is DFQATT and CDR2 is SNEGSKA (reference sequence). This CDR3 reads CSASPRNTEAFF. CDR3 coding DNA: TGCAGTGCTAGTCCCAGGAACACTGAAGCTTTCTTT.

This clone was detected once. The chain is built from TRBV5-8 and TRBJ1-3, with D perhaps matching TRBD1 (5 bases). The CDR3 contains 18 residues. V lost 1 base and J lost 0, with 17 bases in between. Germline V gene sequence: CDR1 SGHTS, CDR2 YDEGEE. CDR3 sequence: CASSLFGAATRSGNTIYF. The CDR3, as DNA: TGTGCCAGCAGCTTGTTTGGGGCAGCCACTCGCTCTGGAAACACCATATATTTT.

This chain joins TRBV2 and TRBJ1-1; 8 nucleotides agree with TRBD1. Germline CDR1 SNHLY, CDR2 FYNNEI. The CDR3 spans 15 residues. V was pared by 4 bases and J by 3 bases, with 7 bases of the junction left unmatched. Written as DNA, the CDR3 is TGTGCCAGCAGTGCCCGGGACAGGCAATACACTGAAGCTTTCTTT. Amino acids: CASSARDRQYTEAFF.

The chain has TRBV6-5 and TRBJ2-7; TRBD2 aligns across 7 bases. Germline lookup yields CDR1 MNHEY and CDR2 SVGAGI. The CDR3 sequence is 14 residues long. Unmatched junction bases numbered 12, after V lost 6 bases and J lost 7 bases. The CDR3 coding sequence is TGTGCCAGCAGCCCCACTAGCGTTCAGTTGGAGCAGTACTTC. It codes for CASSPTSVQLEQYF.